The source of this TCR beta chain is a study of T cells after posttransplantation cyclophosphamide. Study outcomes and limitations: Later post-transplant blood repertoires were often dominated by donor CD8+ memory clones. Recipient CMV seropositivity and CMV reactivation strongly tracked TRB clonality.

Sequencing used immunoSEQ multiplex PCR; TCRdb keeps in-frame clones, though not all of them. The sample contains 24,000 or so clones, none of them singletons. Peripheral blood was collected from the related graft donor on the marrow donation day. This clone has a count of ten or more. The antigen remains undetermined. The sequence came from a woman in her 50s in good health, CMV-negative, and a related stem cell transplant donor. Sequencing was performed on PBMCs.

The CDR3 sequence: CASNTGLNTEAFF. As DNA, the CDR3 is TGCGCCTCCAATACAGGGCTGAACACTGAAGCTTTCTTT. The V gene is TRBV10-2, the J gene TRBJ1-1, with a tentative D call TRBD1 (6 bases). This CDR3 spans 13 amino acids. Trimming cost V 11 bases and J 0 bases, with 13 bases left between them. Looked up from germline, CDR1 is WSHSY and CDR2 is SAAADI.